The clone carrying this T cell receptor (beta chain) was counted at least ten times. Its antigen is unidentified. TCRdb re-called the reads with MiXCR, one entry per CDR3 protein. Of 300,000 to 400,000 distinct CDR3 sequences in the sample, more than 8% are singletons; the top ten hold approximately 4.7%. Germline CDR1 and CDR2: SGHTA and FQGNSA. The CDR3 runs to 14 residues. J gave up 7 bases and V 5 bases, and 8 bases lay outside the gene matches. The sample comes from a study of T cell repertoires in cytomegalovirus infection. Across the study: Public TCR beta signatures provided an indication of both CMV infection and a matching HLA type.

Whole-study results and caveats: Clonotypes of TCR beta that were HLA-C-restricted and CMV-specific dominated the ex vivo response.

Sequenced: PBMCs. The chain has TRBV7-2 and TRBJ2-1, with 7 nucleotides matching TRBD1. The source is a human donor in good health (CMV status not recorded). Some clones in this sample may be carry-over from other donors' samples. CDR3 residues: CASSQDRPSNEQFF. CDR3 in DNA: TGTGCCAGCAGCCAGGACAGGCCTAGTAATGAGCAGTTCTTC.